This T cell receptor (beta chain) was captured in a study of blood T cell repertoires in COVID-19. TCRdb's copy holds only in-frame clones and misses some; the assay was immunoSEQ multiplex PCR. The table has a few hundred thousand clones, 85% to 90% seen once. Trimming cost V 4 bases and J 5 bases, with 11 bases left between them. The CDR3 totals 13 residues. Germline CDR1 is SGHDT and CDR2 is YYEEEE. This TCR derives from a man aged 35-49 years who had recovered from COVID-19. The rearrangement joins TRBV5-6 to TRBJ2-3, with D possibly matching TRBD2 (6 bases). Source material: PBMCs or T cells enriched from blood (not recorded which). Here the CDR3 reads CASSAGTVDTQYF. The CDR3, as DNA: TGTGCCAGCAGCGCCGGGACTGTAGATACGCAGTATTTT. The whole variable domain, remainder taken from reference TRBV5-6 and TRBJ2-3, is DAGVTQSPTHLIKTRGQQVTLRCSPKSGHDTVSWYQQALGQGPQFIFQYYEEEERQRGNFPDRFSGHQFPNYSSELNVNALLLGDSALYLCASSAGTVDTQYFGPGTRLTVL.